This TCR beta chain was obtained from a study of blood T cell repertoires in COVID-19. Study-level information: Whether acute or convalescent, the COVID-19 samples came from the United States, Italy and Spain. Sources were T cells, B-cell-depleted T cells, or PBMCs; the material itself was cDNA or gDNA.

Per the original data handling: Amplified reference gene primers provided the basis for estimating nucleated cell counts. Data came from immunoSEQ multiplex PCR; TCRdb stores just in-frame clones and leaves some out. That table supplies the V and J calls and clone size; D and trimming were determined from the DNA. The sample yields about 140,000 clones, less than 80% seen once. The sample holds a few counts of this clone. This clonotype was sampled from a woman older than 75 with active or convalescent COVID-19. The sequencing sample was made of peripheral blood.

CDR3 protein: CASSLDRDAEAFF. The CDR3 DNA is TGTGCCAGCTCCCTGGACAGGGATGCTGAAGCTTTCTTT. V is TRBV18 and J is TRBJ1-1; 8 nucleotides agree with TRBD1. The CDR3 totals 13 residues. The germline V gene encodes CDR1 KGHSH and CDR2 LQKENI. Trimming took 6 bases from V and 6 from J; bases not matched to a gene: 6. The complete variable domain, with remaining parts taken from reference TRBV18 and TRBJ1-1, reads NAGVMQNPRHLVRRRGQEARLRCSPMKGHSHVYWYRQLPEEGLKFMVYLQKENIIDESGMPKERFSAEFPKEGPSILRIQQVVRGDSAAYFCASSLDRDAEAFFGQGTRLTVV.